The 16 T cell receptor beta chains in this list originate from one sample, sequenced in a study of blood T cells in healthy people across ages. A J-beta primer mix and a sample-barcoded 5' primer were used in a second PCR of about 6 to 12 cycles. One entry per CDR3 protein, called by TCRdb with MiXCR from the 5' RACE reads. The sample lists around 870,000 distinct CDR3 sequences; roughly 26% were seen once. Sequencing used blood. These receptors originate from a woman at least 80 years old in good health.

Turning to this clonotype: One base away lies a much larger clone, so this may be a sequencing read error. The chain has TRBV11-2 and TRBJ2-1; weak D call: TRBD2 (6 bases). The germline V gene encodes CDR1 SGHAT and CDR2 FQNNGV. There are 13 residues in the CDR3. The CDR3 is CASSFPGLNGQFF. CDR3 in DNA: TGTGCCAGCAGCTTCCCGGGACTCAATGGGCAGTTCTTC. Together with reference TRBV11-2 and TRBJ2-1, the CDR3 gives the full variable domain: EAGVAQSPRYKIIEKRQSVAFWCNPISGHATLYWYQQILGQGPKLLIQFQNNGVVDDSQLPKDRFSAERLKGVDSTLKIQPAKLEDSAVYLCASSFPGLNGQFFGPGTRLTVL.

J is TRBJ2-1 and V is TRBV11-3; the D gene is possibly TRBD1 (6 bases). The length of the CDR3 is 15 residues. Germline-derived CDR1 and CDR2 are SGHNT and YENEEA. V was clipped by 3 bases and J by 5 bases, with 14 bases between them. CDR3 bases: TGTGCCAGCAGCTTGAGACAGGAGAGAAACAATGAGCAGTTCTTC. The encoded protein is CASSLRQERNNEQFF.

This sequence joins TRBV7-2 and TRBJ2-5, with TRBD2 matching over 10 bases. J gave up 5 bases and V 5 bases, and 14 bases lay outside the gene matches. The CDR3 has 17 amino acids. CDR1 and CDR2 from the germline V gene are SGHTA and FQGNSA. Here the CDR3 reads CASSRGASGGAGETQYF. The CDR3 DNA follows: TGTGCCAGCAGCAGGGGGGCTAGCGGGGGTGCGGGCGAGACCCAGTACTTC.

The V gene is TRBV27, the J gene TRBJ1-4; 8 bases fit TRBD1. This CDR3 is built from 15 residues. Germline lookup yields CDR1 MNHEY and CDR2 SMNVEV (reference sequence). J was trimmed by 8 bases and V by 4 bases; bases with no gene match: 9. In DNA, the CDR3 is TGTGCCAGCAGTTCGCAGGGGGCCGGTGAGGAAAAACTGTTTTTT. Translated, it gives CASSSQGAGEEKLFF.

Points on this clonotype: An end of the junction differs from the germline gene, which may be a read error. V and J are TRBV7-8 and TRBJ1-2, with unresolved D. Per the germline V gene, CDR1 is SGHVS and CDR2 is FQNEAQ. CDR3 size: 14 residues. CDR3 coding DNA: TGTGTCAGCAGCTTATCCGTCCCCTTCTATGGCTACACCTTC. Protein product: CVSSLSVPFYGYTF.

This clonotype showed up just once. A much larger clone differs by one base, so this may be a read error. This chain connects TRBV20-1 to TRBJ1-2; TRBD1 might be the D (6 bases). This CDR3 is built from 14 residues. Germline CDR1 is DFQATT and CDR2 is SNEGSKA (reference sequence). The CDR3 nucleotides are TGCGGTGCTAGAGTACAGGGTAGTAGGAATGGCTACACCTTC. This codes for CGARVQGSRNGYTF.

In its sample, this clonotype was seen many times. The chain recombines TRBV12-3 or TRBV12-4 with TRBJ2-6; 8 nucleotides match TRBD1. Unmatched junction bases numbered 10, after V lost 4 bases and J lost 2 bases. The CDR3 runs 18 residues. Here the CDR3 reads CASSSARGLITGANVLTF. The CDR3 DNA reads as TGTGCCAGCAGTTCGGCCAGGGGGCTCATAACTGGGGCCAACGTCCTGACTTTC.

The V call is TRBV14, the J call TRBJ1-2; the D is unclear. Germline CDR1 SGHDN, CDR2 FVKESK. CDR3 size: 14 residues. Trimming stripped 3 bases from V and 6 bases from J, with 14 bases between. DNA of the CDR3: TGTGCCAGCAGCCAGTCGAGGCTTGGGGATGGCTACACCTTC. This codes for CASSQSRLGDGYTF.

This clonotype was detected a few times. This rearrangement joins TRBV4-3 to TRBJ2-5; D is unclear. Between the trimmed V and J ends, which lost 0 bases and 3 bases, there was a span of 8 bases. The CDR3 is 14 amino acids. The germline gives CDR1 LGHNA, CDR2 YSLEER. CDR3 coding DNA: TGCGCCAGCAGCCAAGAGTGGGCAGAAGAGACCCAGTACTTC. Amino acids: CASSQEWAEETQYF.

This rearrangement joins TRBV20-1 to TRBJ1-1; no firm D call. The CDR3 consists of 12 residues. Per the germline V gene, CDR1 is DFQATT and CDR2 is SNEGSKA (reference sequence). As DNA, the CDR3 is TGCAGCTCGGGGAATTCTAACACTGAAGCTTTCTTT. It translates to CSSGNSNTEAFF.

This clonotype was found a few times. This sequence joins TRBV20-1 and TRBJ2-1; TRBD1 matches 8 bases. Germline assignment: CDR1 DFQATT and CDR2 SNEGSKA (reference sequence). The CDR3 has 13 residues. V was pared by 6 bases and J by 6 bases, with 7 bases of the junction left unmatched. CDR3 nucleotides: TGCAGTGCAACCCCAGGGGGCATCAATGAGCAGTTCTTC. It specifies CSATPGGINEQFF.

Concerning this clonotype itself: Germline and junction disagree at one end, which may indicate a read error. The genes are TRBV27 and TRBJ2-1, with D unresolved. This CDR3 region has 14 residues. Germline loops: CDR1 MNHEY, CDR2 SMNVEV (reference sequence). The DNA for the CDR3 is TGTGCCAGCAGTTTTTGCGGCCCTGTCAATGAGCAGTTCTTT. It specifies CASSFCGPVNEQFF.

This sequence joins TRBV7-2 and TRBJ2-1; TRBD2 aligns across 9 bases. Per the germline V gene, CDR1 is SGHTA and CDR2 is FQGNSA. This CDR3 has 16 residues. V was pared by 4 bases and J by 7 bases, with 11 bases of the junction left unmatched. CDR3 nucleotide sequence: TGTGCCAGCAGCTCAAACCGAGCGGGGGGTGGTAATGAGCAGTTCTTC. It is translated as CASSSNRAGGGNEQFF.

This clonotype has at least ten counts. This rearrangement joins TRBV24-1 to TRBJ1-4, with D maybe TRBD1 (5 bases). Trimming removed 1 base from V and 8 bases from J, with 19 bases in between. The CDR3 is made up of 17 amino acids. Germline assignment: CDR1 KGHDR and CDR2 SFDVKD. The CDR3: CATSDLNGTTVREKLFF. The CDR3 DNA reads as TGTGCCACCAGTGATTTAAACGGGACGACGGTCCGAGAAAAACTGTTTTTT.

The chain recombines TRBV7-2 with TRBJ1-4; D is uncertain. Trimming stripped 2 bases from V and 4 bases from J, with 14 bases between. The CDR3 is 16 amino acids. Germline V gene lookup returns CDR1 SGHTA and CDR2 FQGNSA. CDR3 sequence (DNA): TGTGCCAGCAGCTTACTGGCGCGGTGGGGTAATGAAAAACTGTTTTTT. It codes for CASSLLARWGNEKLFF.

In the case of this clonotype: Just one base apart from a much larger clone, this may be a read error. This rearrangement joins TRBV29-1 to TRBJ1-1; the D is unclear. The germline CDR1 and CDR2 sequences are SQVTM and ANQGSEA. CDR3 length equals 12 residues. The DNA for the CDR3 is TGCAGCGCACACCCGGGTAACACTAAAGCTTTCTTT. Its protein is CSAHPGNTKAFF. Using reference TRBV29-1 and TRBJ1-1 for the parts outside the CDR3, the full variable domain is SAVISQKPSRDICQRGTSLTIQCQVDSQVTMMFWYRQQPGQSLTLIATANQGSEATYESGFVIDKFPISRPNLTFSTLTVSNMSPEDSSIYLCSAHPGNTKAFFGQGTRLTVV.